This entry lists 32 T cell receptor beta chains sequenced from one sample in a study of OX40 agonist ivuxolimab in advanced cancers. Here immunoSEQ multiplex PCR was the method, and the copy in TCRdb shows in-frame clones only, minus some. This table has about 40,000 clones, 70% to 90% appearing once. The sample in question was CD4+ or CD8+ T cells sorted from blood, obtained in a trial of the OX40 agonist ivuxolimab. All receptors derive from an adult with an advanced solid tumor such as melanoma, head and neck, liver or kidney cancer.

The chain couples TRBV10-3 to TRBJ2-3; possibly TRBD1 for D (7 bases). The V end lost 8 bases, the J end lost 2 bases, and 14 bases lay between the germline ends. Germline CDR1 is ENHRY and CDR2 is SYGVKD. The CDR3 totals 14 residues. This CDR3 is CAISGDRNTDTQYF. CDR3 nucleotide sequence: TGTGCCATCTCGGGGGACAGAAACACAGATACGCAGTATTTT.

This sequence joins TRBV7-3 and TRBJ2-2; TRBD2 might be the D (6 bases). The germline gives CDR1 SGHTA, CDR2 FQGTGA. The CDR3 is 15 residues long. Trimming removed 5 bases at V and 7 bases at J, with 17 bases between. The chain's CDR3 is CASSLGGLQGGELFF. CDR3 coding DNA: TGTGCCAGCAGCCTCGGGGGACTCCAGGGCGGGGAGCTGTTTTTT.

This chain links TRBV6-1 with TRBJ1-5; D is ambiguous. CDR1 and CDR2 from the germline V gene are MNHNS and SASEGT. V was cut by 11 bases and J by 0 bases, with 14 bases left in between. The CDR3 extends over 14 amino acids. In DNA, the CDR3 is TGTGCCTCCCACTTCGCCGTTAGCAATCAGCCCCAGCATTTT. Protein product: CASHFAVSNQPQHF.

The chain recombines TRBV28 with TRBJ2-1; D might be TRBD2 (5 bases). The germline gives CDR1 MDHEN, CDR2 SYDVKM. This CDR3 spans 12 amino acids. V was cut by 8 bases and J by 8 bases, with 13 bases left in between. The CDR3 DNA reads as TGTGCCAGCGGGAGTGGGCTACATGAGCAGTTCTTC. It yields the protein CASGSGLHEQFF.

The table lists this clone with a few counts. The chain couples TRBV7-9 to TRBJ1-5; TRBD1 aligns across 7 bases. J gave up 0 bases and V 5 bases, and 4 bases lay outside the gene matches. In germline, CDR1 is SEHNR, CDR2 FQNEAQ (reference sequence). The CDR3 is 15 residues long. The CDR3 DNA reads TGTGCCAGCAGCGACAGGGCCAATAGCAATCAGCCCCAGCATTTT. Encoded protein: CASSDRANSNQPQHF.

The chain recombines TRBV6-1 with TRBJ2-7; D possibly uses TRBD1 or TRBD2 (5 bases each). CDR1 MNHNS and CDR2 SASEGT come from the germline V gene. CDR3 size: 14 residues. Trimming removed 7 bases at V and 2 bases at J, with 15 bases between. For the CDR3, the DNA is TGTGCCAGCATACCCCGGGACCCTCCCTACGAGCAGTACTTC. Translation: CASIPRDPPYEQYF.

The V gene is TRBV5-1, the J gene TRBJ2-5, with D unresolved. This CDR3 is 13 amino acids long. The germline V gene has CDR1 SGHRS and CDR2 YFSETQ. The V gene lost 3 bases and the J gene lost 4 bases, with 10 bases spanning the gap. CDR3 sequence reads: CASSSPGAETQYF. As DNA, the CDR3 is TGCGCCAGCAGCTCTCCGGGCGCAGAGACCCAGTACTTC.

The chain joins TRBV5-5 to TRBJ2-7; 8 nucleotides align to TRBD1. CDR3 length: 15 residues. Looked up from germline, CDR1 is SGHKS and CDR2 is YYEKEE (reference sequence). Losses at the gene ends were 1 base for V and 6 bases for J; bases not matched to a gene: 9. The CDR3, as DNA: TGTGCCAGCAGCTTGTGGGTAGGACAGGGTGTCGAGCAGTACTTC. Translation gives CASSLWVGQGVEQYF.

The chain couples TRBV28 to TRBJ1-5, with TRBD1 matching over 11 bases. CDR1 is MDHEN and CDR2 is SYDVKM in the germline V gene. CDR3 length: 15 residues. J lost 3 bases, V lost 5 bases, and 3 bases had no gene match. The CDR3 DNA reads as TGTGCCAGCAGTACGGGACAGGGGGTCAATCAGCCCCAGCATTTT. Translated, it gives CASSTGQGVNQPQHF.

The rearrangement uses TRBV2 and TRBJ2-4, with 11 bases fitting TRBD1. J gave up 8 bases and V 5 bases, and 5 bases lay outside the gene matches. CDR3 length equals 14 residues. Looked up from germline, CDR1 is SNHLY and CDR2 is FYNNEI. The CDR3 DNA is TGTGCCAGCAGTATACAGGGACAGGGGGACATTCAGTACTTC. Residues: CASSIQGQGDIQYF.

In its sample, this clone was seen a few times. This chain joins TRBV19 and TRBJ1-5; D gene uncertain. V lost 2 bases, J lost 6 bases, and 11 bases lay in between. Germline V gene lookup returns CDR1 LNHDA and CDR2 SQIVND (reference sequence). The CDR3 sequence is 14 residues long. The CDR3, as DNA: TGTGCCAGTAGTATACGTGGGTCGGGTCAGCCCCAGCATTTT. Its protein is CASSIRGSGQPQHF.

The CDR3 spells CASSQVTRDTGELFF. The DNA of the CDR3 is TGCGCCAGCAGCCAAGTGACTCGGGACACCGGGGAGCTGTTTTTT. The chain carries TRBV4-1 and TRBJ2-2; D is unresolved. Germline V lookup: CDR1 MGHRA, CDR2 YSYEKL. The CDR3 is 15 amino acids. The V and J ends lost 1 base and 3 bases respectively, with 9 bases between them.

In nucleotides, the CDR3 is TGTGCCAGCAGTCCTACATGGCTGGAGGAGACCCAGTACTTC. Its protein is CASSPTWLEETQYF. This sequence joins TRBV5-5 and TRBJ2-5, with D uncertain. The CDR3 consists of 14 residues. V was shortened by 5 bases and J by 5 bases, with 16 bases between the two germline ends. Germline lookup yields CDR1 SGHKS and CDR2 YYEKEE (reference sequence).

V gene TRBV6-5 combines with J gene TRBJ2-3; no clear D gene. The CDR3 length is 16 residues. In germline, CDR1 is MNHEY, CDR2 SVGAGI. Trimming cost V 2 bases and J 0 bases, with 12 bases left between them. The CDR3 sequence is CASSYLYAASTDTQYF. The CDR3 DNA follows: TGTGCCAGCAGTTACCTCTACGCGGCTAGCACAGATACGCAGTATTTT.

The rearrangement uses TRBV4-1 and TRBJ1-5; 7 positions agree with TRBD1. The germline V gene encodes CDR1 MGHRA and CDR2 YSYEKL. The junction had 5 bases not matched to a gene; V was cut back by 1 base and J by 2 bases. The CDR3 has 16 amino acids. Here the CDR3 reads CASSQGRGQRNQPQHF. Written as DNA, the CDR3 is TGCGCCAGCAGCCAAGGCAGGGGACAGCGCAATCAGCCCCAGCATTTT.

The rearrangement joins TRBV10-1 to TRBJ2-6; D could derive from TRBD1 or TRBD2 (6 bases each). Germline loops: CDR1 WNHNN, CDR2 SYGVQD (reference sequence). CDR3 length: 18 amino acids. Between the trimmed V and J ends, which lost 0 bases and 4 bases, there was a span of 16 bases. The CDR3 nucleotides are TGCGCCAGCAGTGAGTCTGCCAGGGGACTCCCCGGGGCCAACGTCCTGACTTTC. Translation gives CASSESARGLPGANVLTF.

The chain uses TRBV5-1 and TRBJ2-5, with no clear D. Germline-derived CDR1 and CDR2 are SGHRS and YFSETQ. The CDR3 covers 13 residues. Trimming left V 4 bases short and J 5 bases short, with 12 bases between. This CDR3 is CASSLYTEETQYF. Here the CDR3 DNA reads TGCGCCAGCAGCCTATACACCGAGGAGACCCAGTACTTC.

The chain employs TRBV6-6 and TRBJ2-5, with D possibly TRBD1 on 6 matching bases. The germline V gene has CDR1 MNHNY and CDR2 SVGAGI (reference sequence). The CDR3 is 14 amino acids. With 8 bases removed from V and 0 bases from J, the gap between germline ends came to 13 bases. In DNA form, the CDR3 reads TGTGCCAGCTCCCAAGGGACACACCAAGAGACCCAGTACTTC. This encodes CASSQGTHQETQYF.

The gene calls are TRBV5-1 and TRBJ2-5; no firm D call. This CDR3 spans 12 amino acids. V was pared by 4 bases and J by 2 bases, with 6 bases between. CDR1 is SGHRS and CDR2 is YFSETQ in the germline V gene. The CDR3 nucleotides read TGCGCCAGCAGCCCACAACAAGAGACCCAGTACTTC. This encodes CASSPQQETQYF.

The chain is built from TRBV9 and TRBJ2-2; the D gene is possibly TRBD1 (5 bases). The V gene lost 0 bases and the J gene lost 6 bases, with 12 bases spanning the gap. CDR1 and CDR2 (germline): SGDLS, YYNGEE. The CDR3 runs 15 residues. CDR3: CASSVDGQGAGELFF. For the CDR3, the DNA is TGTGCCAGCAGCGTAGACGGTCAAGGGGCCGGGGAGCTGTTTTTT. The complete variable domain, with remaining parts taken from reference TRBV9 and TRBJ2-2, reads DSGVTQTPKHLITATGQRVTLRCSPRSGDLSVYWYQQSLDQGLQFLIQYYNGEERAKGNILERFSAQQFPDLHSELNLSSLELGDSALYFCASSVDGQGAGELFFGEGSRLTVL.

This CDR3 reads CASSKTGEGSNQPQHF. Written as DNA, the CDR3 is TGTGCCAGCAGCAAGACAGGGGAGGGAAGCAATCAGCCCCAGCATTTT. The chain recombines TRBV5-4 with TRBJ1-5; TRBD1 matches 8 bases. Germline CDR1 and CDR2: SGHNT and YYREEE (reference sequence). V lost 4 bases, J lost 1 base, and 7 bases stayed unmatched. CDR3 length equals 16 residues. Complete variable domain (other parts from reference TRBV5-4 and TRBJ1-5): ETGVTQSPTHLIKTRGQQVTLRCSSQSGHNTVSWYQQALGQGPQFIFQYYREEENGRGNFPPRFSGLQFPNYSSELNVNALELDDSALYLCASSKTGEGSNQPQHFGDGTRLSIL.

The chain couples TRBV7-8 to TRBJ1-6, with 9 bases that match TRBD1. The ends lost 4 bases at V and 10 bases at J; junction bases unmatched: 5. The germline gives CDR1 SGHVS, CDR2 FQNEAQ. This CDR3 is 14 amino acids long. The CDR3 bases are TGTGCCAGCAGCTCGGACAGGGGCCAGTCACCCCTCCACTTT. Amino acids: CASSSDRGQSPLHF. The variable domain in full, completed from reference TRBV7-8 and TRBJ1-6, reads GAGVSQSPRYKVAKRGQDVALRCDPISGHVSLFWYQQALGQGPEFLTYFQNEAQLDKSGLPSDRFFAERPEGSVSTLKIQRTQQEDSAVYLCASSSDRGQSPLHFGNGTRLTVT.

The rearrangement joins TRBV9 to TRBJ1-3, with 8 bases matching TRBD1. The trim removed 2 bases at V and 1 base at J, leaving 2 bases unmatched. This CDR3 has 15 amino acids. Germline values: CDR1 SGDLS, CDR2 YYNGEE. The CDR3 DNA follows: TGTGCCAGCAGCGTTACAGGGGGGTCTGGAAACACCATATATTTT. Translation gives CASSVTGGSGNTIYF.

This clone has only a few counts. The chain couples TRBV2 to TRBJ2-3; no clear D. The V end was cut by 5 bases, the J end by 0 bases, with 0 bases between. Germline-derived CDR1 and CDR2 are SNHLY and FYNNEI. The CDR3 has 11 amino acids. CDR3 nucleotides: TGTGCCAGCAGTAGCACAGATACGCAGTATTTT. It is translated as CASSSTDTQYF.

This clone has more than one count but fewer than ten. The chain employs TRBV5-1 and TRBJ1-1; D is uncertain. The V gene's germline CDR1 is SGHRS and CDR2 YFSETQ. The CDR3 extends over 13 amino acids. V lost 0 bases to trimming and J lost 10 bases, with 13 bases between them. CDR3 DNA sequence: TGCGCCAGCAGCTTGGCTGGGATGTCGGTAGCTTTCTTT. Its protein product is CASSLAGMSVAFF.

The chain links TRBV6-5 to TRBJ2-7; 7 bases are a match to TRBD1. The CDR3 is 13 amino acids. The V gene end was trimmed by 8 bases and the J gene end by 7 bases; junction bases not matched to a gene: 11. Germline CDR1 and CDR2: MNHEY and SVGAGI. The DNA of the CDR3 is TGTGCCAGCCGTCGACAGGGAACGAGAGAGCAGTACTTC. This translates into CASRRQGTREQYF.

The rearrangement joins TRBV2 to TRBJ1-4, with no clear D. Germline values: CDR1 SNHLY, CDR2 FYNNEI. This CDR3 spans 12 amino acids. V gave up 6 bases and J gave up 4 bases, with 6 bases separating them. The CDR3 sequence: CASSRLNEKLFF. The CDR3 nucleotides are TGTGCCAGCAGCAGGCTTAATGAAAAACTGTTTTTT.

J is TRBJ1-6 and V is TRBV11-2; D gene uncertain. The V gene's germline CDR1 is SGHAT and CDR2 FQNNGV. The CDR3 consists of 17 residues. V was cut by 5 bases and J by 2 bases, with 16 bases left in between. The CDR3 is CASSQIFTRAYNSPLHF. The CDR3 coding sequence is TGTGCCAGCAGCCAGATCTTTACCCGGGCCTATAATTCACCCCTCCACTTT.

The V gene is TRBV5-4, the J gene TRBJ1-2; D is uncertain. Germline values: CDR1 SGHNT, CDR2 YYREEE (reference sequence). The V gene lost 1 base and the J gene lost 7 bases, with 5 bases spanning the gap. The length of the CDR3 is 11 residues. CDR3 nucleotides: TGTGCCAGCAGCTTGTGGCGTGGCTACACCTTC. As protein: CASSLWRGYTF.

The chain uses TRBV2 and TRBJ2-1; D unclear. V was clipped by 8 bases and J by 2 bases, with 13 bases between them. The CDR3 is 14 amino acids. The germline gives CDR1 SNHLY, CDR2 FYNNEI. The CDR3 DNA reads as TGTGCCAGCGGCAAGGCGGTTACCTACAATGAGCAGTTCTTC. Residues: CASGKAVTYNEQFF.

Regarding this clone: Without the conserved terminal phenylalanine or tryptophan, this CDR3 likely stems from a read error. The DNA is left out, because the CDR3 cannot be placed on it with certainty; the CDR3 is given as TCRdb lists it. The chain joins TRBV23-1 to TRBJ1-2. TRBV23-1 is an open reading frame whose function is uncertain. The CDR3 is 13 amino acids in total, end residues counted. CDR3 region: CASSQPKPGPQGV.

V is TRBV2 and J is TRBJ2-5; 9 positions match TRBD2. CDR3 length equals 16 residues. Germline CDR1 reads SNHLY; CDR2 reads FYNNEI. The junction had 8 bases not matched to a gene; V was cut back by 1 base and J by 5 bases. Written as DNA, the CDR3 is TGTGCCAGCAGTGAAGATTTGGCGGGGGGGCGGGAGACCCAGTACTTC. Translation gives CASSEDLAGGRETQYF. The whole variable domain, filled in from reference TRBV2 and TRBJ2-5, reads EPEVTQTPSHQVTQMGQEVILRCVPISNHLYFYWYRQILGQKVEFLVSFYNNEISEKSEIFDDQFSVERPDGSNFTLKIRSTKLEDSAMYFCASSEDLAGGRETQYFGPGTRLLVL.